Reported below is one T cell receptor (beta chain). Antigen unknown. Both 60 Vbeta primers and 13 Jbeta primers went into the PCR. In the authors' workflow: As a later analysis found, there were 70 million to 90 million unique TCR beta chains, of which 8.5 million to 13 million were shared. Here immunoSEQ multiplex PCR was the method, and the copy in TCRdb shows in-frame clones only, minus some. V and J calls and clone size are those listed in that table; D and trimming were worked out from the DNA. The sample shows 200,000 to 250,000 clones, over 60% of them seen only once. The donors (healthy individuals) were bone marrow donors. Donors counted as nominally healthy when sampled, yet unrecorded immune exposures were likely. The record originates from a study of cytomegalovirus exposure and HLA in healthy donors. Notes on the study in general: In a later analysis, productive TCRs from donors in an Asian-associated ancestry cluster reportedly carried fewer N-insertions than the cohort mean.

This receptor was obtained from a man in his forties in good health and CMV-seronegative. Sequencing used PBMCs.

This CDR3 is CASSLGQGRYEQYF. The CDR3 nucleotides are TGTGCCAGCAGTTTGGGACAGGGGCGGTACGAGCAGTACTTC. The gene calls are TRBV27 and TRBJ2-7; 10 bases are a match to TRBD1. This CDR3 contains 14 residues. V trimming: 3 bases; J trimming: 4 bases; junction bases outside the gene matches: 3. Per germline, CDR1 MNHEY and CDR2 SMNVEV (reference sequence).